This T cell receptor beta chain was observed in a study of cytomegalovirus exposure and HLA in healthy donors. Looking at the study overall: T cells numbering about 200 million yielded around 120 million unique TCR beta sequences in an earlier analysis.

With 60 Vbeta and 13 Jbeta primers, the PCR was carried out. Profiled with immunoSEQ multiplex PCR; TCRdb holds only in-frame clones, not every one. The data hold about 82,000 clones, with just over 70% observed a single time. Donors in the study were healthy people who gave bone marrow. V lost 0 bases and J 5 bases, leaving 14 bases between the germline ends. The CDR3 runs 15 residues. Germline V gives CDR1 SGHRS, CDR2 YFSETQ. Material: PBMCs. This sequence joins TRBV5-1 and TRBJ2-5; perhaps TRBD2 as D (7 bases). The receptor comes from a man in his 60s in good health and CMV-seronegative. DNA for the CDR3: TGCGCCAGCAGCTTGGCCGGGGGGCCGGTGGAGACCCAGTACTTC. Protein product: CASSLAGGPVETQYF.